Presented here are 22 T cell receptor beta chains from one specimen sequenced in a study of sequential checkpoint blockade in melanoma (dated by TCRdb to between 2019 and 2020). The library relied on the immunoSEQ multiplex PCR assay. This immuneACCESS table, as held by TCRdb, lists in-frame sequences with V and J called but not all clones. Of the missing ones, under half trace to an unresolved V gene in checked studies; the others have no known cause. This sample comprises more than 30,000 clones, over 30% of them detected only once. The leading ten clones occupy 1.6% of the sample. The meaning of the sample's treatment or condition label: randomized to nivolumab then ipilimumab (arm A) or the reverse (arm B). The sequences come from tumor tissue (inferred from file names), collected from a patient given nivolumab and ipilimumab in sequence. These receptors all come from a human donor with melanoma.

The table lists this clone with a few counts. The chain carries TRBV5-1 and TRBJ2-1; TRBD2 matches 10 bases. Germline values: CDR1 SGHRS, CDR2 YFSETQ. The CDR3 length is 14 residues. V shed 4 bases and J 5 bases; nucleotides not matched to a gene: 3. For the CDR3, the DNA is TGCGCCAGCAGCAGAGCGGGGGGGCACAATGAGCAGTTCTTC. Protein sequence: CASSRAGGHNEQFF.

The chain couples TRBV29-1 to TRBJ2-5, with 9 bases lining up with TRBD1. The V segment lost 7 bases and the J segment 4 bases; nucleotides outside the gene matches: 4. CDR1 SQVTM and CDR2 ANQGSEA come from the germline V gene. There are 12 residues in the CDR3. This chain's CDR3 is CSADRGAETQYF. For the CDR3, the DNA is TGCAGCGCGGACAGGGGCGCAGAGACCCAGTACTTC.

The chain links TRBV10-2 to TRBJ2-7; perhaps TRBD1 as D (6 bases). CDR1 is WSHSY and CDR2 is SAAADI in the germline V gene. V lost 9 bases to trimming and J lost 6 bases, with 18 bases between them. The CDR3 length is 13 residues. As DNA, the CDR3 is TGCGCCAGTTACCTAGGGGGAACCGGCGAGCAGTACTTC. Residues: CASYLGGTGEQYF.

This clone appeared a few times. The rearrangement joins TRBV6-8 to TRBJ2-7, with TRBD1 as a possible D gene (6 bases). This CDR3 has 16 residues. V was pared by 6 bases and J by 0 bases, with 18 bases between. Germline V gene lookup returns CDR1 MNHGY and CDR2 SAAAGT. The CDR3, as DNA: TGTGCCAGCAGCCCGGACAGCCCTCACAGCTCCTACGAGCAGTACTTC. Translating gives CASSPDSPHSSYEQYF.

The sample holds one count of this clone. The rearrangement links TRBV18 to TRBJ1-1; 9 bases are a match to TRBD1. Losses at the gene ends were 3 bases for V and 0 bases for J; bases not matched to a gene: 8. This CDR3 has 17 residues. Germline CDR1 is KGHSH and CDR2 is LQKENI. In DNA form, the CDR3 reads TGTGCCAGCTCACCCTCCGGGACAGGGACCATGAACACTGAAGCTTTCTTT. It encodes CASSPSGTGTMNTEAFF.

This clone has more than one count but fewer than ten. V and J are TRBV9 and TRBJ1-1, with TRBD1 matching over 7 bases. The J segment lost 0 bases and the V segment lost 5 bases, leaving 4 bases of the junction unmatched. This CDR3 is 14 amino acids long. Germline V gene lookup returns CDR1 SGDLS and CDR2 YYNGEE. Here the CDR3 reads CASSEGTVNTEAFF. In DNA, the CDR3 is TGTGCCAGCAGTGAAGGGACAGTGAACACTGAAGCTTTCTTT. The complete variable domain, with remaining parts taken from reference TRBV9 and TRBJ1-1, reads DSGVTQTPKHLITATGQRVTLRCSPRSGDLSVYWYQQSLDQGLQFLIQYYNGEERAKGNILERFSAQQFPDLHSELNLSSLELGDSALYFCASSEGTVNTEAFFGQGTRLTVV.

A few counts support this clone. The genes are TRBV27 and TRBJ1-5, with D perhaps matching TRBD1 (5 bases). The CDR3 sequence is 13 residues long. Trimming removed 5 bases from V and 6 bases from J, with 11 bases in between. In germline, CDR1 is MNHEY, CDR2 SMNVEV (reference sequence). The DNA for the CDR3 is TGTGCCAGCAGTGCCAGGGTTGGTCAGCCCCAGCATTTT. Its protein is CASSARVGQPQHF.

This clone was counted many times. V is TRBV11-3 and J is TRBJ2-2, with 13 positions matching TRBD2. This CDR3 region has 17 residues. Germline V gene sequence: CDR1 SGHNT, CDR2 YENEEA. Unmatched junction bases numbered 3, after V lost 5 bases and J lost 0 bases. The CDR3 DNA follows: TGTGCCAGCAGCACGGGACTAGCGGGATCGAACACCGGGGAGCTGTTTTTT. Protein: CASSTGLAGSNTGELFF.

This clone has a single count. The chain links TRBV5-1 to TRBJ2-7; 10 nucleotides align to TRBD2. The CDR3 is made up of 16 amino acids. J lost 0 bases, V lost 4 bases, and 7 bases had no gene match. Germline CDR1 and CDR2: SGHRS and YFSETQ. In nucleotides, the CDR3 is TGCGCCAGCAGCGGATCTAGCGGGGGATTCTCCTACGAGCAGTACTTC. Translating it yields CASSGSSGGFSYEQYF.

This clone was detected ten times or more. V gene TRBV11-3 combines with J gene TRBJ2-5, with D unresolved. The CDR3 is 14 residues long. V gave up 5 bases and J gave up 1 base, with 11 bases separating them. Germline V CDR1 and CDR2: SGHNT, YENEEA. The CDR3 loop reads CASSLRRIQETQYF. The CDR3, as DNA: TGTGCCAGCAGCCTAAGGCGGATCCAAGAGACCCAGTACTTC.

The chain joins TRBV11-3 to TRBJ2-3, with 7 bases fitting TRBD2. In germline, CDR1 is SGHNT, CDR2 YENEEA. With 1 base clipped from V and 7 bases from J, the junction kept 23 bases outside the gene matches. This CDR3 region has 20 residues. In DNA form, the CDR3 reads TGTGCCAGCAGCTTAGTATCTTTAACGTATGGGGGAGGGCCAGTGAATACGCAGTATTTT. Protein product: CASSLVSLTYGGGPVNTQYF.

The table lists this clone with a few counts. V gene TRBV28 combines with J gene TRBJ1-4; 11 positions match TRBD1. The CDR3 covers 14 residues. Germline values: CDR1 MDHEN, CDR2 SYDVKM. Trimming removed 2 bases from V and 12 bases from J; junction bases left unmatched: 5. The DNA for the CDR3 is TGTGCCAGCAGTTTAGGGGACAGGGGGAGAGAACTGTTTTTT. Residues: CASSLGDRGRELFF.

This clone was seen more than once but under ten times. This rearrangement joins TRBV6-8 to TRBJ1-3, with D tentatively TRBD1 (6 bases). The CDR3 has 15 residues. The V end lost 10 bases, the J end lost 0 bases, and 16 bases lay between the germline ends. Per germline, CDR1 MNHGY and CDR2 SAAAGT. The CDR3 DNA is TGTGCCACCTACCCATCAGGGGTCTCTGGAAACACCATATATTTT. Translating gives CATYPSGVSGNTIYF.

This chain uses TRBV30 with TRBJ2-3, with 7 bases identical to TRBD2. This CDR3 is 13 amino acids long. Per the germline V gene, CDR1 is GTSNPN and CDR2 is SVGIG (reference sequence). The CDR3 loop reads CALGAGLGDTQYF. CDR3 bases: TGTGCGTTGGGAGCGGGGCTGGGGGATACGCAGTATTTT.

This clone has only one observation. The gene calls are TRBV5-1 and TRBJ2-1; 7 bases align to TRBD2. V was clipped by 6 bases and J by 7 bases; unmatched bases: 10. This CDR3 spans 14 amino acids. Germline-derived CDR1 and CDR2 are SGHRS and YFSETQ. In DNA form, the CDR3 reads TGCGCCAGCAAAAGGAGCGGGGAGAGAAATGAGCAGTTCTTC. It is translated as CASKRSGERNEQFF.

The chain joins TRBV7-1 to TRBJ1-1, with 9 bases fitting TRBD1. TRBV7-1 is designated an ORF whose function remains uncertain. The V segment lost 6 bases and the J segment 10 bases; nucleotides outside the gene matches: 9. CDR3 length equals 13 residues. Here the CDR3 reads CASRSTGTGRAFF. The CDR3 DNA is TGTGCCAGCAGATCCACTGGGACAGGGAGAGCTTTCTTT.

The rearrangement links TRBV6-8 to TRBJ2-3, with TRBD2 identical over 10 bases. The length of the CDR3 is 15 residues. The V gene's germline CDR1 is MNHGY and CDR2 SAAAGT. The V and J ends lost 6 bases and 2 bases, in that order; junction bases with no gene match: 5. CDR3 amino acids: CASSEGLAYTDTQYF. Written as DNA, the CDR3 is TGTGCCAGCAGCGAGGGACTAGCGTACACAGATACGCAGTATTTT.

The rearrangement uses TRBV29-1 and TRBJ1-2; TRBD1 matches at 7 bases. From germline, CDR1 is SQVTM and CDR2 ANQGSEA. The CDR3 totals 13 residues. Trimming at V came to 1 base and at J to 4 bases, leaving 3 bases not matched to a gene. CDR3 nucleotides: TGCAGCGTTGAAGCGGAGGGGGCCTATGGCTACACCTTC. Translation: CSVEAEGAYGYTF.

Many counts were recorded for this clone. The rearrangement uses TRBV6-8 and TRBJ2-7, with 10 nucleotides matching TRBD2. CDR3 length equals 16 residues. The germline V gene encodes CDR1 MNHGY and CDR2 SAAAGT. Trimming cost V 5 bases and J 0 bases; bases outside gene matches: 7. The DNA of the CDR3 is TGTGCCAGCAGTGGCACGACTAGCGGGCCCTCCTACGAGCAGTACTTC. Encoded protein: CASSGTTSGPSYEQYF.

This clone was seen only a few times. This sequence joins TRBV9 and TRBJ2-7; TRBD1 is a possible D gene (5 bases). CDR1 and CDR2 from the germline V gene are SGDLS and YYNGEE. Deletions cut 4 bases from V and 3 bases from J, with 8 bases between. This CDR3 is built from 12 residues. The chain's CDR3 is CASSTGIYEQYF. The CDR3 nucleotides are TGTGCCAGCAGCACAGGTATCTACGAGCAGTACTTC.

The rearrangement links TRBV6-8 to TRBJ2-4; TRBD2 agrees at 14 bases. The CDR3 loop spans 19 amino acids. Germline trimming cut 4 bases from V and 0 bases from J; bases unmatched to any gene: 8. Per germline, CDR1 MNHGY and CDR2 SAAAGT. CDR3 coding DNA: TGTGCCAGCAGTTTCTCGACTAGCGGGGGGGACCTAGCCAAAAACATTCAGTACTTC. Protein sequence: CASSFSTSGGDLAKNIQYF.

The rearrangement uses TRBV11-3 and TRBJ2-7, with 9 bases identical to TRBD2. Germline trimming cut 6 bases from V and 3 bases from J; bases unmatched to any gene: 9. The germline CDR1 and CDR2 sequences are SGHNT and YENEEA. The CDR3 spans 15 residues. CDR3 DNA: TGTGCCAGCAGACCGAGCGGGGGGCCCGGCTACGAGCAGTACTTC. Amino acid sequence: CASRPSGGPGYEQYF.